The rows below give T cell receptor beta chains drawn from one sample of a study of lymphopenia after photon versus proton radiotherapy. Profiled with immunoSEQ multiplex PCR; TCRdb holds only in-frame clones, not every one. The table shows over 15,000 clones, with around 85% occurring only once. The material sequenced was peripheral blood, taken from a patient treated with proton-based radiotherapy. These receptors came from an older man with pancreatic cancer. Both conserved end residues are part of each CDR3. Fields, in order: CDR3 DNA, CDR3 protein, D gene, clone size, V gene, J gene. A D gene is named only where the DNA matches it firmly. Not every row has a clone size; where given, it reads once, few, many or a size class.

TGTGCCAGCTCACGACACTCTCCGGGACAGGGGTCCACCGGGGAGCTGTTTTTT	CASSRHSPGQGSTGELFF	TRBD1	-	TRBV18	TRBJ2-2
TGTGCCAGCAGCTTAGTTGGTTACGAGCAGTTCTTC	CASSLVGYEQFF	-	-	TRBV7-2	TRBJ2-1
TGCGCCAGCAGCCAAGCGCCAGGGGCCCACACAGATACGCAGTATTTT	CASSQAPGAHTDTQYF	-	-	TRBV4-1	TRBJ2-3
TGTGCCAGCAGCGTCCAGACCCTCCTGGGCAATCAGCCCCAGCATTTT	CASSVQTLLGNQPQHF	-	-	TRBV7-2	TRBJ1-5
TGTGCCAGCAGCCCAGCAGAGACCCAGTACTTC	CASSPAETQYF	-	-	TRBV7-9	TRBJ2-5
TGTGCTAGTGGCACCGGGACAGGGGGCGTGGAGACCCAGTACTTC	CASGTGTGGVETQYF	TRBD1	-	TRBV12-5	TRBJ2-5
TGCAGCTCCCGGTTGGGGACTGAAGCTTTCTTT	CSSRLGTEAFF	-	once	TRBV29-1	TRBJ1-1
TGTGCCAGCAGCTTAGGACTGGCCAAAAACATTCAGTACTTC	CASSLGLAKNIQYF	-	-	TRBV7-8	TRBJ2-4
TGTGCCAGCAGACAGGGTATTGAAGCTTTCTTT	CASRQGIEAFF	-	-	TRBV2	TRBJ1-1
TGTGCCAGCTCACCACCGACAGGGGTAGCCTACGAGCAGTACTTC	CASSPPTGVAYEQYF	TRBD1	once	TRBV18	TRBJ2-7
TGTGCCAGCAGTTATCGTAGTGAACACATTCAGTACTTC	CASSYRSEHIQYF	-	few	TRBV6-5	TRBJ2-4
TGTGCCAGTAGTACAGAGACGTCCCGGAGGACTGAAGCTTTCTTT	CASSTETSRRTEAFF	-	-	TRBV19	TRBJ1-1
TGTGCCAGCAGCAACAGGGGGGCGGGGACCCAGTACTTC	CASSNRGAGTQYF	TRBD1	-	TRBV7-7	TRBJ2-5
TGTGCCAGCAGCTATTATGGGACAGATAGCAATCAGCCCCAGCATTTT	CASSYYGTDSNQPQHF	TRBD1	once	TRBV7-2	TRBJ1-5
TGTGCCAGCTCACCACTCGGGACAGGGAAGGGGACAGATACGCAGTATTTT	CASSPLGTGKGTDTQYF	TRBD1	-	TRBV18	TRBJ2-3
TGTGCCAGTAGTAACCAAGGCAGGGGTTGGTCACCCCTCCACTTT	CASSNQGRGWSPLHF	-	-	TRBV19	TRBJ1-6
TGTGCCAGCAGTGAAGCGCTTCTAGGGTCCTACGAGCAGTACTTC	CASSEALLGSYEQYF	-	-	TRBV2	TRBJ2-7
TGTGCCAGCAGGGACAGCTCTGGAAACACCATATATTTT	CASRDSSGNTIYF	-	-	TRBV25-1	TRBJ1-3
TGTGCCAGCAGCTTGGAGGACTACACAGATACGCAGTATTTT	CASSLEDYTDTQYF	-	-	TRBV5-4	TRBJ2-3
TGTGCCAGCAGCGCGAGGGACCGCGATAATTCACCCCTCCACTTT	CASSARDRDNSPLHF	-	-	TRBV9	TRBJ1-6
TGCAGCGCCCGACAGGGGGCAAGCTATGGCTACACCTTC	CSARQGASYGYTF	TRBD1	-	TRBV29-1	TRBJ1-2
TGTGCCAGCAGCTTGACAGGCGGTTCGCCCGGGGATACGCAGTATTTT	CASSLTGGSPGDTQYF	-	-	TRBV11-2	TRBJ2-3
TGTGCCAGCAGCCAACAGGGCAATGAGCAGTTCTTC	CASSQQGNEQFF	-	few	TRBV4-2	TRBJ2-1
TGTGCCAGCAGCCAGAGGACGGTCTCTGGAAACACCATATATTTT	CASSQRTVSGNTIYF	-	-	TRBV4-2	TRBJ1-3
TGTGCCAGCAGTGACGGACAGCCGGGCTACAATGAGCAGTTCTTC	CASSDGQPGYNEQFF	-	-	TRBV6-4	TRBJ2-1
TGCGCCAGCAGCTTGGGGACAGGCACTGAAGCTTTCTTT	CASSLGTGTEAFF	TRBD1	-	TRBV5-1	TRBJ1-1
TGTGCCAGCAGCTTAGAACGACTAAACAGGGGAACTGGAGATACGCAGTATTTT	CASSLERLNRGTGDTQYF	TRBD1	-	TRBV7-3	TRBJ2-3
TGTGCCTGGAGTACGGGACTAGCGGGAGTAAACACCGGGGAGCTGTTTTTT	CAWSTGLAGVNTGELFF	TRBD2	-	TRBV30	TRBJ2-2
TGTGCCAGCAGCGCCTCCGGGACAGGGGGCCGTTGGGATACGCAGTATTTT	CASSASGTGGRWDTQYF	TRBD1	-	TRBV11-2	TRBJ2-3
TGTGCCAGCAGCGCGGGACGCTACCTTGGAAACACCATATATTTT	CASSAGRYLGNTIYF	-	few	TRBV5-6	TRBJ1-3
TGTGCCAGCGTCGGCCAAGCCATAGTCTCTGGGGCCAACGTCCTGACTTTC	CASVGQAIVSGANVLTF	-	-	TRBV2	TRBJ2-6
TGTGCCAGCACCCCCGCGGGCTTCTATGGCTACACCTTC	CASTPAGFYGYTF	-	once	TRBV6-1	TRBJ1-2
TGTGCCAGTAGTATGGGTCCGGGGGCTGGGCAGCCCCAGCATTTT	CASSMGPGAGQPQHF	-	-	TRBV19	TRBJ1-5